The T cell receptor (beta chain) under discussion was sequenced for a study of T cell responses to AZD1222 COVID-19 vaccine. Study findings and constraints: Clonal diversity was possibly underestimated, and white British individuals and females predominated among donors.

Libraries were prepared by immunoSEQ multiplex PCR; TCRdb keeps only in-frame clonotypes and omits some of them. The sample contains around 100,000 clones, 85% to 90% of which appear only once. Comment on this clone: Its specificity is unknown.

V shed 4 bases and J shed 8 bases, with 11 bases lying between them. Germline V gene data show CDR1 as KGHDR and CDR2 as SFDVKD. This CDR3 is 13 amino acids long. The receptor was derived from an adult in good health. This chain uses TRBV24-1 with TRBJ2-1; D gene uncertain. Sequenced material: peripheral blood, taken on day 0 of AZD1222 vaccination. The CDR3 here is CATSDPSFHEQFF. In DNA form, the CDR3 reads TGTGCCACCAGTGACCCTAGTTTTCATGAGCAGTTCTTC.